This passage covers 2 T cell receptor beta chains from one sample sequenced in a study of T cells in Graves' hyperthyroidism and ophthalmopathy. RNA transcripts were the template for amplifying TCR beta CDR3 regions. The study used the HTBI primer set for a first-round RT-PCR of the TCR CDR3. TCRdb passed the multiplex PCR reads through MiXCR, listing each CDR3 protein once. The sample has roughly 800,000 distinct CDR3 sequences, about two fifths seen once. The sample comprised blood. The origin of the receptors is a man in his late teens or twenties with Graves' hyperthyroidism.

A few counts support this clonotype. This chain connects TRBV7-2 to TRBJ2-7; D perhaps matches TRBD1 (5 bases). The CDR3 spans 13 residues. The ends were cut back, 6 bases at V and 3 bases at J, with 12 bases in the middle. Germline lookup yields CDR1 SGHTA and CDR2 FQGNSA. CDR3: CASSLIDSYEQYF. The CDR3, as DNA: TGTGCCAGCAGTCTCATTGACAGCTACGAGCAGTACTTC.

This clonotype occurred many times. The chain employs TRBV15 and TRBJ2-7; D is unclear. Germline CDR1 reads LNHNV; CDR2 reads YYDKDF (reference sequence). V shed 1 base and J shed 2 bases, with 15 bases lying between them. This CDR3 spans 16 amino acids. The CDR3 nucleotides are TGTGCCACCAGCAGAGTTGCAACTCTAATTCCCTACGAGCAGTACTTC. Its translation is CATSRVATLIPYEQYF. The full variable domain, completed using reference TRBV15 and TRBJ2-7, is DAMVIQNPRYQVTQFGKPVTLSCSQTLNHNVMYWYQQKSSQAPKLLFHYYDKDFNNEADTPDNFQSRRPNTSFCFLDIRSPGLGDTAMYLCATSRVATLIPYEQYFGPGTRLTVT.